These T cell receptor beta chains were read from a single sample in a study of blood T cell repertoires in COVID-19. Repertoires were generated with immunoSEQ multiplex PCR, while TCRdb's copy carries only in-frame clones and drops some. The table lists approximately 150,000 clones, roughly four fifths of them singletons. Sequencing used PBMCs or T cells enriched from blood (not recorded which). These receptors all stem from a woman aged 50 to 60 with acute COVID-19. CDR3s include the opening cysteine and the closing phenylalanine or tryptophan. The order of the fields is clone size, D gene, V gene, J gene, CDR3 protein, CDR3 DNA. The D gene is left open where the match is weak. The size field is filled for only some rows; it gives once, few, many or a size class.

NA	NA	TRBV7-6	TRBJ2-5	CASSQTQGSETQYF	TGTGCCAGCAGCCAGACACAGGGTTCAGAGACCCAGTACTTC
NA	NA	TRBV24-1	TRBJ2-1	CATSDAGTEQFF	TGTGCCACCAGTGACGCCGGGACAGAGCAGTTCTTC
NA	TRBD1	TRBV7-9	TRBJ1-6	CASSASGGFDSPLHF	TGTGCCAGCAGCGCCTCAGGGGGCTTTGATTCACCCCTCCACTTT
NA	TRBD1	TRBV19	TRBJ2-1	CASRGSDYNEQFF	TGTGCCAGCAGGGGGAGCGACTACAATGAGCAGTTCTTC
NA	TRBD2	TRBV7-8	TRBJ2-3	CASSLSLAGEADTQYF	TGTGCCAGCAGCTTATCCCTAGCGGGAGAGGCAGATACGCAGTATTTT
NA	NA	TRBV7-9	TRBJ2-7	CASSRKGLSYEQYF	TGTGCCAGCAGTCGAAAGGGGTTAAGCTACGAGCAGTACTTC
NA	NA	TRBV19	TRBJ1-1	CASSFTGKAEAFF	TGTGCCAGTAGTTTTACAGGGAAAGCTGAAGCTTTCTTT
once	NA	TRBV15	TRBJ1-6	CATSRGENSPLHF	TGTGCCACCAGCAGAGGGGAGAATTCACCCCTCCACTTT
few	TRBD1	TRBV19	TRBJ1-5	CASSSTGTVYQPQHF	TGTGCCAGTAGTAGTACCGGGACAGTATATCAGCCCCAGCATTTT
NA	TRBD2	TRBV7-3	TRBJ2-1	CASSLLSGGSSNEQFF	TGTGCCAGCAGCTTATTATCAGGCGGGAGTAGTAATGAGCAGTTCTTC
NA	NA	TRBV9	TRBJ1-1	CASNRGMNTEAFF	TGTGCCAGCAATCGCGGAATGAACACTGAAGCTTTCTTT
NA	TRBD2	TRBV19	TRBJ2-5	CASSIRSSGKRGTQYF	TGTGCCAGTAGTATTAGATCTAGCGGGAAAAGGGGGACCCAGTACTTC
NA	NA	TRBV11-3	TRBJ2-7	CASSPSGQRAYEQYF	TGTGCCAGCAGCCCGAGTGGACAGCGAGCCTACGAGCAGTACTTC
NA	NA	TRBV6-5	TRBJ1-1	CASRPQGIGTEAFF	TGTGCCAGCAGGCCACAGGGAATAGGCACTGAAGCTTTCTTT
NA	TRBD1	TRBV6-5	TRBJ1-2	CASSSQTGGGYGYTF	TGTGCCAGCAGTTCCCAGACAGGGGGCGGCTATGGCTACACCTTC
NA	TRBD1	TRBV5-6	TRBJ2-5	CASSSGQGETQYF	TGTGCCAGCAGCTCGGGACAGGGTGAGACCCAGTACTTC
NA	NA	TRBV30	TRBJ2-7	CAWSTTRYEQYF	TGTGCCTGGAGTACGACCAGGTACGAGCAGTACTTC
NA	TRBD2	TRBV12-5	TRBJ2-3	CASGLPVGGSGNHRHTQYF	TGTGCTAGTGGTTTACCCGTGGGGGGTAGCGGGAACCACAGGCATACGCAGTATTTT
few	TRBD1	TRBV5-1	TRBJ2-7	CASSLEGWDSSYEQYF	TGCGCCAGCAGCTTGGAAGGCTGGGACAGTTCCTACGAGCAGTACTTC
once	NA	TRBV28	TRBJ2-6	CASSLVTGGANVLTF	TGTGCCAGCAGTTTAGTGACGGGGGGGGCCAACGTCCTGACTTTC
few	TRBD2	TRBV9	TRBJ2-1	CASSVGGSGRNNEQFF	TGTGCCAGCAGCGTAGGCGGTAGCGGGAGAAACAATGAGCAGTTCTTC
NA	NA	TRBV9	TRBJ2-7	CASSVAPDSGEQYF	TGTGCCAGCAGCGTAGCTCCAGACTCGGGCGAGCAGTACTTC
NA	TRBD1	TRBV5-1	TRBJ1-2	CASSGDREGGGYTF	TGCGCCAGCAGCGGGGACAGGGAAGGAGGTGGCTACACCTTC
NA	NA	TRBV18	TRBJ2-3	CASSRQDTQYF	TGTGCCAGCTCAAGACAAGATACGCAGTATTTT
NA	NA	TRBV27	TRBJ1-5	CASSPSRNQPQHF	TGTGCCAGCAGCCCATCCCGCAATCAGCCCCAGCATTTT
NA	NA	TRBV27	TRBJ1-6	CASSSNNSPLHF	TGTGCCAGCAGTTCTAATAATTCACCCCTCCACTTT
NA	TRBD2	TRBV5-6	TRBJ2-7	CASSSYLSGSDTYEQYF	TGTGCCAGCAGCTCCTACCTAAGCGGGAGCGATACATACGAGCAGTACTTC
NA	TRBD1	TRBV7-9	TRBJ1-2	CASSPSGQPNYGYTF	TGTGCCAGCAGCCCCTCGGGACAGCCCAACTATGGCTACACCTTC
NA	TRBD1	TRBV6-5	TRBJ1-2	CASSRDRTNGYTF	TGTGCCAGCAGCCGGGACAGGACGAATGGCTACACCTTC
NA	NA	TRBV3-1/TRBV3-2	TRBJ2-5	CASSQALEGGETQYF	TGTGCCAGCAGCCAAGCGTTAGAGGGAGGAGAGACCCAGTACTTC
once	NA	TRBV7-2	TRBJ2-1	CASSFYQAYNEQFF	TGTGCCAGCAGCTTTTATCAGGCATACAATGAGCAGTTCTTC
NA	TRBD2	TRBV12-5	TRBJ2-1	CASGLGGLAGVGSYNEQFF	TGTGCTAGTGGTTTGGGGGGACTAGCGGGAGTCGGCTCCTACAATGAGCAGTTCTTC
NA	NA	TRBV5-1	TRBJ2-5	CASSKVGLEQETQYF	TGCGCCAGCAGTAAGGTCGGCTTGGAGCAAGAGACCCAGTACTTC
few	NA	TRBV5-1	TRBJ1-4	CASSLDRAEKLFF	TGCGCCAGCAGCTTGGACAGGGCGGAAAAACTGTTTTTT
NA	NA	TRBV9	TRBJ1-1	CASSVEQRNTEAFF	TGTGCCAGCAGCGTAGAGCAAAGGAACACTGAAGCTTTCTTT
NA	TRBD1	TRBV18	TRBJ1-2	CASSRDRAKNYGYTF	TGTGCCAGCTCACGGGACAGGGCGAAAAACTATGGCTACACCTTC
NA	NA	TRBV27	TRBJ2-1	CASMISGQGWNEQFF	TGTGCCAGTATGATTTCGGGACAAGGATGGAATGAGCAGTTCTTC
NA	TRBD1	TRBV6-1	TRBJ1-6	CASSDLRGVSPLHF	TGTGCCAGCAGTGACCTCAGGGGGGTCTCACCCCTCCACTTT
NA	NA	TRBV27	TRBJ1-2	CASRRYQGGYTF	TGTGCCAGCAGGCGTTACCAGGGAGGCTACACCTTC
once	NA	TRBV24-1	TRBJ2-4	CATSEGIENIQYF	TGTGCCACCAGTGAGGGCATCGAAAACATTCAGTACTTC
once	NA	TRBV2	TRBJ1-2	CASSVLPVADTF	TGTGCCAGCAGTGTATTACCAGTTGCAGACACCTTC
NA	TRBD2	TRBV7-2	TRBJ2-1	CASSFLAGAYNEQFF	TGTGCCAGCAGCTTCCTAGCGGGAGCCTACAATGAGCAGTTCTTC
once	TRBD2	TRBV6-5	TRBJ2-5	CASSYSGLAGGETQYF	TGTGCCAGCAGTTACTCCGGACTAGCGGGAGGCGAGACCCAGTACTTC
NA	TRBD2	TRBV19	TRBJ2-3	CASSGRAVGTDTQYF	TGTGCCAGTAGCGGGAGGGCGGTTGGCACAGATACGCAGTATTTT
NA	TRBD2	TRBV5-8	TRBJ2-3	CASSFYGGRATDTQYF	TGTGCCAGCAGCTTTTATGGGGGGAGGGCCACCGATACGCAGTATTTT